The entry that follows covers one T cell receptor beta chain sequence. Healthy Caucasians made up all donors. The CDR3 covers 12 residues. Germline assignment: CDR1 LGHDT and CDR2 YNNKEL (reference sequence). Trimming left V 4 bases short and J 5 bases short, with 8 bases between. The data were taken from a study of identical twins. TCRdb reanalysed the 5' RACE reads using MiXCR and keeps one entry per CDR3 protein. The data hold roughly 630,000 distinct CDR3 sequences, with just over 7% observed a single time. The same sample was also studied in work on yellow fever vaccine responses in identical twins. This second study notes: In identical twins, vaccine T cell responses appeared partly shared and partly individual.

The genes are TRBV3-1 and TRBJ2-5, with D uncertain. The sequencing input was PBMCs. This clonotype was sampled from a woman younger than 30 in good health. The CDR3 sequence is CASSPNRETQYF. CDR3 DNA: TGTGCCAGCAGCCCGAACCGTGAGACCCAGTACTTC.